The clone carrying this T cell receptor (beta chain) was seen a single time. Its matching antigen is unknown. The data were obtained in a study of OX40 agonist ivuxolimab in advanced cancers. Regarding the study as a whole: Certain nonresponders additionally had low normalized T-cell clonal expansion. What antigens the expanded peripheral T cells recognized was never established.

The CDR3 sequence is 14 residues long. The ends lost 3 bases at V and 10 bases at J; junction bases unmatched: 9. Per the germline V gene, CDR1 is SEHNR and CDR2 is FQNEAQ (reference sequence). Assay used: immunoSEQ multiplex PCR; TCRdb lists only in-frame clones, some missing. The sample consists of 45,000 to 50,000 clones, more than 65% of them appearing once. Sequences were derived from CD4+ or CD8+ T cells sorted from blood, sampled in a trial of the OX40 agonist ivuxolimab. The rearrangement joins TRBV7-9 to TRBJ1-2, with 9 bases identical to TRBD1. The TCR was taken from an adult with an advanced solid tumor such as melanoma, head and neck, liver or kidney cancer. CDR3 DNA sequence: TGTGCCAGCAGCTTTTGGACAGGGGCAGAAAACTACACCTTC. It specifies CASSFWTGAENYTF.